The rows below give T cell receptor beta chains drawn from one sample of a study of blood T cell repertoires in COVID-19. Repertoires were generated with immunoSEQ multiplex PCR, while TCRdb's copy carries only in-frame clones and drops some. The sample contains around 160,000 clones, around 92% of which appear only once. Sequenced sample: peripheral blood. The source is a man in his sixties with acute or convalescent COVID-19. Both conserved end residues are part of each CDR3. The order of the fields is D gene, CDR3 length, clone size, V gene, J gene, CDR3 DNA, CDR3 protein. The D gene is left open where the match is weak. A row's size may be missing; if present it is once, few, many or a size class.

>NA|15|NA|TRBV7-9|TRBJ1-6
TGTGCCAGCAGCTTAACTGGGGCTATTAATTCACCCCTCCACTTT
CASSLTGAINSPLHF
>NA|12|NA|TRBV2|TRBJ1-2
TGTGCCAGCAGAGGTGACAGGTTAATCTACACCTTC
CASRGDRLIYTF
>NA|17|once|TRBV21-1|TRBJ1-6
TGTGCCAGCCTAGTTCTGGCGGTGAGCTCCTATAATTCACCCCTCCACTTT
CASLVLAVSSYNSPLHF
>TRBD1|15|NA|TRBV5-1|TRBJ2-1
TGCGCCAGCAGCACTCGGACAGGGATAAACAATGAGCAGTTCTTC
CASSTRTGINNEQFF
>TRBD1|15|NA|TRBV3-1/TRBV3-2|TRBJ2-7
TGTGCCAGCAGCCAACGGGACAGGGGGCTTTTTGAGCAGTACTTC
CASSQRDRGLFEQYF
>TRBD1|15|NA|TRBV6-5|TRBJ1-6
TGTGCCAGCAGTTACCGACAGGGGAGGAATTCACCCCTCCACTTT
CASSYRQGRNSPLHF
>TRBD2|18|NA|TRBV6-4|TRBJ2-3
TGTGCCAGCAGTGACGTAAGAACACTAGCGGGGAGCACAGATACGCAGTATTTT
CASSDVRTLAGSTDTQYF
>NA|15|NA|TRBV19|TRBJ1-3
TGTGCCAGTAATGGTCGACGCACAGCAAGAGACACCATATATTTT
CASNGRRTARDTIYF
>TRBD1|13|NA|TRBV7-9|TRBJ1-1
TGTGCCAGCGTTACAGGGGGCAGGTATGGAGCTTTCTTT
CASVTGGRYGAFF
>TRBD1|13|NA|TRBV29-1|TRBJ1-1
TGCAGCGTCATGACAGGGGGCTACGTTGAAGCTTTCTTT
CSVMTGGYVEAFF
>TRBD2|15|NA|TRBV2|TRBJ2-1
TGTGCCAGCGATCGCGGGGGGCCTATGGTGAATGAGCAGTTCTTC
CASDRGGPMVNEQFF
>NA|15|NA|TRBV3-1/TRBV3-2|TRBJ1-1
TGTGCCAGCAGCCAAATGGGAGGGACTCATCTTTTCGCTTTCTTT
CASSQMGGTHLFAFF
>NA|14|NA|TRBV18|TRBJ1-1
TGTGCCAGCTCATTTGGACAGTTGACTACTGAAGCTTTCTTT
CASSFGQLTTEAFF
>NA|15|NA|TRBV19|TRBJ1-2
TGTGCCAGTAGTACATCCTATCAATCTAGCTATGGCTACACCTTC
CASSTSYQSSYGYTF
>NA|13|NA|TRBV19|TRBJ1-1
TGTGCCAGTAGTCAATCCAGGGGAACTGAAGCTTTCTTT
CASSQSRGTEAFF
>TRBD2|14|NA|TRBV6-5|TRBJ2-5
TGTGCCAGTTGGCTAGCGGGCGGGGGAGAGACCCAGTACTTC
CASWLAGGGETQYF
>NA|14|NA|TRBV27|TRBJ1-2
TGTGCCAGCAGCAGAGGGCCCCTAAACTACGGCTACACCTTC
CASSRGPLNYGYTF
>NA|15|NA|TRBV5-1|TRBJ2-7
TGCGCCAGCAGCTTGGGATCCGCAGATCCCTACGAGCAGTACTTC
CASSLGSADPYEQYF
>TRBD1|13|NA|TRBV7-2|TRBJ2-1
TGTGCCAGCACCAAGGGACAGGGGAGTGAGCAGTTCTTC
CASTKGQGSEQFF
>TRBD1|13|NA|TRBV6-5|TRBJ1-2
TGTGCCAGCAGGGACAGGTATAACTATGGCTACACCTTC
CASRDRYNYGYTF
>NA|12|NA|TRBV2|TRBJ1-5
TGTGCCATGGGGGCTGGCAATCAGCCCCAGCATTTT
CAMGAGNQPQHF
>NA|15|NA|TRBV3-1/TRBV3-2|TRBJ1-2
TGTGCCAGCAGCCAAGATTGGAACAGCTACAATGGCTACACCTTC
CASSQDWNSYNGYTF
>NA|15|NA|TRBV2|TRBJ1-4
TGTGCCAGCAGTGAAGCGCCAGGGGTTAATGAAAAACTGTTTTTT
CASSEAPGVNEKLFF
>NA|19|NA|TRBV9|TRBJ1-2
TGTGCCAGCAGCGTAGTACCACTTACGGTCTACAGGGATTGGGATGGCTACACCTTC
CASSVVPLTVYRDWDGYTF
>NA|13|NA|TRBV3-1/TRBV3-2|TRBJ1-5
TGTGCCAGCAGCCAGGGCCAGAATCAGCCCCAGCATTTT
CASSQGQNQPQHF
>NA|11|once|TRBV5-1|TRBJ1-1
TGCGCCAGCATCGGGGATACTGAAGCTTTCTTT
CASIGDTEAFF
>NA|19|NA|TRBV21-1|TRBJ1-3
TGTGCCAGCAGCAAACAGTGGTACGGTAGACAGTTCTCTGGAAACACCATATATTTT
CASSKQWYGRQFSGNTIYF
>TRBD1|12|NA|TRBV24-1|TRBJ1-1
TGTGCCACCAGTGACCGGGACAGTGAAGCTTTCTTT
CATSDRDSEAFF
>NA|15|NA|TRBV5-6|TRBJ1-5
TGTGCCAGCAGCCGCCGGACAGTGGGCAATCAGCCCCAGCATTTT
CASSRRTVGNQPQHF
>NA|18|NA|TRBV30|TRBJ1-5
TGTGCCTGGAGTGTAGCGCCAACCCGCGGACTAACCAATCAGCCCCAGCATTTT
CAWSVAPTRGLTNQPQHF
>TRBD1|17|once|TRBV5-1|TRBJ2-2
TGCGCCAGCAGCCCAACCCGGACAGGGGTCGGCACCGGGGAGCTGTTTTTT
CASSPTRTGVGTGELFF
>NA|17|NA|TRBV11-2|TRBJ2-3
TGTGCCAGCAGCTTCTCCTTAGTGGGGACTAGCACAGATACGCAGTATTTT
CASSFSLVGTSTDTQYF
>TRBD1|11|NA|TRBV20-1|TRBJ1-2
TGCAGTGCTCCCCGGGACAGTGGCTACACCTTC
CSAPRDSGYTF
>NA|16|NA|TRBV4-1|TRBJ2-2
TGCGCCAGCAGCCCCGGACTGCTTCGGGGCACCGGGGAGCTGTTTTTT
CASSPGLLRGTGELFF
>NA|15|NA|TRBV27|TRBJ1-5
TGTGCCAGCAGATGGGGCCCAGGGAGCAATCAGCCCCAGCATTTT
CASRWGPGSNQPQHF
>NA|13|NA|TRBV5-1|TRBJ1-2
TGCGCCAGCAGCTTGAGTGGGGCAGACGATTCGACCTTC
CASSLSGADDSTF
>NA|16|NA|TRBV4-1|TRBJ2-1
TGCGCCAGCAGCCTTGGACCCGACAGCTCCTACAATGAGCAGTTCTTC
CASSLGPDSSYNEQFF
>NA|15|NA|TRBV5-1|TRBJ1-6
TGCGCCAGCAGCTTGGCCGGGGGGAATAGATCACCCCTCCACTTT
CASSLAGGNRSPLHF
>NA|15|NA|TRBV11-3|TRBJ2-3
TGTGCCAGCAGCTTAGATGGGTGGGCTGGGGATACGCAGTATTTT
CASSLDGWAGDTQYF
>NA|14|NA|TRBV15|TRBJ1-3
TGTGCCACCAGCAAGGAGCTCTCTGGAAACACCATATATTTT
CATSKELSGNTIYF
>TRBD1|15|NA|TRBV7-2|TRBJ1-2
TGTGCCAGCAGCGATCGAAGGGGGCTTAACTATGGCTACACCTTC
CASSDRRGLNYGYTF
>NA|14|NA|TRBV4-1|TRBJ2-7
TGCGCCAGCAGCACACCAGGGGCCTCCTACGAGCAGTACTTC
CASSTPGASYEQYF
>TRBD1|14|NA|TRBV6-5|TRBJ1-6
TGTGCCAGCAGTTACGGCAGGGGGCTTTCACCCCTCCACTTT
CASSYGRGLSPLHF
>TRBD1|13|NA|TRBV29-1|TRBJ2-3
TGCAGCGCCGACCCAGGGGGCCTGGATACGCAGTATTTT
CSADPGGLDTQYF
>NA|13|NA|TRBV6-5|TRBJ1-1
TGTGCCAGCAGTTACGGGAGGAACACTGAAGCTTTCTTT
CASSYGRNTEAFF
>TRBD2|18|NA|TRBV27|TRBJ2-3
TGTGCCAGCAGTCTAACTAGCGGGGGAGGACCGCTGACAGATACGCAGTATTTT
CASSLTSGGGPLTDTQYF
>NA|14|NA|TRBV3-1/TRBV3-2|TRBJ1-2
TGTGCCAGCAGCCCAAGACAGGACAACTATGGCTACACCTTC
CASSPRQDNYGYTF
>TRBD1|12|NA|TRBV7-2|TRBJ1-6
TGTGCCAGCAGCTACAGGGGTTCACCCCTCCACTTT
CASSYRGSPLHF
>NA|13|NA|TRBV5-1|TRBJ1-6
TGCGCCAGCAGCTTCCAGGTTAATTCACCCCTCCACTTT
CASSFQVNSPLHF
>TRBD1|18|NA|TRBV27|TRBJ1-4
TGTGCCAGCAGTTTCCACAGGGGATCCCTCGCAACTAATGAAAAACTGTTTTTT
CASSFHRGSLATNEKLFF
>NA|11|NA|TRBV10-1|TRBJ2-1
TGCGCCAGCAGTGACTATAATGAGCAGTTCTTC
CASSDYNEQFF
>TRBD2|15|NA|TRBV7-2|TRBJ2-3
TGTGCCAGCAGCTTAACGACTAGCGGTCTGGATACGCAGTATTTT
CASSLTTSGLDTQYF
>TRBD2|16|once|TRBV3-1/TRBV3-2|TRBJ2-3
TGTGCCAGCAGCCAATTACTAGCGCTTCCCACAGATACGCAGTATTTT
CASSQLLALPTDTQYF
>NA|14|NA|TRBV5-1|TRBJ1-2
TGCGCCAGCAGCTTGGATTCCGGCAGGATTGGCTACACCTTC
CASSLDSGRIGYTF
>NA|14|NA|TRBV7-9|TRBJ1-2
TGTGCCAGCAGCTTGAGGGAAGCCGGCTATGGCTACACCTTC
CASSLREAGYGYTF
>TRBD1|13|NA|TRBV7-9|TRBJ1-3
TGTGCCAGCAGCTGGGGACAGGGAAACACCATATATTTT
CASSWGQGNTIYF
>TRBD1|13|NA|TRBV29-1|TRBJ1-6
TGCAGCGCGGGGGACAGGGGGCATTCACCCCTCCACTTT
CSAGDRGHSPLHF